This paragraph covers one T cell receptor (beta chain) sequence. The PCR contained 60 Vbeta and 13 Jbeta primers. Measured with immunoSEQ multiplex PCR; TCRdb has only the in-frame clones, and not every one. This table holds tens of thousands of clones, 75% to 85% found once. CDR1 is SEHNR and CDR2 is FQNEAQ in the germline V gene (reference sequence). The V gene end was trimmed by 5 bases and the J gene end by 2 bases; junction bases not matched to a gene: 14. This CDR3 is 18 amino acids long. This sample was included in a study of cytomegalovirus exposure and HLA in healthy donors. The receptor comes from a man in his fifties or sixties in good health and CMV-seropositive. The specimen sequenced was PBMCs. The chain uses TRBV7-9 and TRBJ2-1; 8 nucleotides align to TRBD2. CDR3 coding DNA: TGTGCCAGCAGCCCGATACGGAATAGCGGGAACCCCTACAATGAGCAGTTCTTC. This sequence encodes CASSPIRNSGNPYNEQFF.